Presented here are 25 T cell receptor beta chains from one specimen sequenced in a study of identical twins. Using its own MiXCR run on the 5' RACE reads, TCRdb lists one record per CDR3 protein. In the table there are approximately 670,000 distinct CDR3 sequences, around 6.1% of which are singletons. The specimen sequenced was naive T cells sorted from blood. These receptors all come from a man aged 18-30 years in good health.

V and J are TRBV4-1 and TRBJ2-2; 11 positions match TRBD2. The CDR3 sequence is 17 residues long. J was trimmed by 6 bases and V by 4 bases; bases with no gene match: 10. Germline V gene lookup returns CDR1 MGHRA and CDR2 YSYEKL. The CDR3 region has the DNA TGCGCCAGCAGCCCACTTAGCGGGAGGGCCGTAGCCGGGGAGCTGTTTTTT. It is translated as CASSPLSGRAVAGELFF.

This clonotype was observed many times. The rearrangement joins TRBV10-3 to TRBJ2-3, with TRBD2 matching over 11 bases. V shed 2 bases, J shed 2 bases, and the junction held 9 bases outside the gene matches. Germline assignment: CDR1 ENHRY and CDR2 SYGVKD. This CDR3 has 18 amino acids. DNA of the CDR3: TGTGCCATCAGTGAGCCTAGCGGGAGGCAACGAGACACAGATACGCAGTATTTT. This translates into CAISEPSGRQRDTDTQYF.

Note on this clonotype: A much larger clonotype is one base distant, so this may be a read error. The CDR3 does not close with the conserved phenylalanine or tryptophan, likely indicating a read error. The gene calls are TRBV20-1 and TRBJ2-1, with TRBD2 identical over 7 bases. The germline gives CDR1 DFQATT, CDR2 SNEGSKA (reference sequence). This CDR3 has 14 amino acids. V gave up 4 bases and J gave up 4 bases; unmatched junction bases: 7. CDR3 region: CSATRDYYYNEQFI. The CDR3 nucleotides are TGCAGTGCTACCCGGGACTATTATTACAATGAGCAGTTCATC.

There are many counts of this clonotype. This rearrangement joins TRBV4-2 to TRBJ1-1, with unresolved D. There are 13 residues in the CDR3. CDR1 and CDR2 (germline): LGHNA, YNFKEQ. Deletions cut 4 bases from V and 6 bases from J, with 12 bases between. The CDR3 spells CASSLHASSEAFF. The CDR3 DNA follows: TGTGCCAGCAGCCTGCACGCGTCGTCTGAAGCTTTCTTT.

This clonotype has a handful of counts. The V and J genes are TRBV15 and TRBJ2-1; D call uncertain. The CDR3 totals 17 residues. Deletions cut 0 bases from V and 0 bases from J, with 12 bases between. Per germline, CDR1 LNHNV and CDR2 YYDKDF (reference sequence). The DNA for the CDR3 is TGTGCCACCAGCAGAGATTTGGCTGAGAGCTCCTACAATGAGCAGTTCTTC. Amino acid sequence: CATSRDLAESSYNEQFF.

The chain couples TRBV7-2 to TRBJ1-5; TRBD1 matches at 9 bases. Germline V CDR1 and CDR2: SGHTA, FQGNSA. With V trimmed by 5 bases and J by 9 bases, 8 bases remained unmatched. This CDR3 has 14 residues. The CDR3 nucleotides are TGTGCCAGCAGCCCGAGCGGGGACAGGGCGCCCCAGCATTTT. Its translation: CASSPSGDRAPQHF.

This clonotype was seen at least ten times. The V and J genes are TRBV7-2 and TRBJ2-7; TRBD1 matches at 8 bases. The length of the CDR3 is 16 residues. Germline CDR1 reads SGHTA; CDR2 reads FQGNSA. The junction had 10 bases not matched to a gene; V was cut back by 1 base and J by 5 bases. The CDR3 spells CASSLDRGSSPDEQYF. The CDR3 DNA reads TGTGCCAGCAGCTTAGACAGGGGGTCGTCGCCGGACGAGCAGTACTTC.

In this sample, this clonotype turned up many times. The chain couples TRBV7-3 to TRBJ2-2; D remains ambiguous. The germline CDR1 and CDR2 sequences are SGHTA and FQGTGA. The CDR3 loop spans 13 amino acids. V lost 5 bases and J 6 bases, leaving 10 bases between the germline ends. The CDR3 protein is CASSPPISGELFF. CDR3 nucleotide sequence: TGTGCCAGCAGCCCCCCCATTTCCGGGGAGCTGTTTTTT.

The chain uses TRBV6-5 and TRBJ2-6, with a tentative D call TRBD1 (5 bases). This CDR3 spans 14 amino acids. Between the trimmed V and J ends, which lost 5 bases and 9 bases, there was a span of 14 bases. Germline CDR1 and CDR2: MNHEY and SVGAGI. Here the CDR3 DNA reads TGTGCCAGCAGTCTCGAGGACACGATCAACGTCCTGACTTTC. Its protein is CASSLEDTINVLTF.

There are many counts of this clonotype. This chain uses TRBV24-1 with TRBJ2-1; 8 bases map to TRBD2. Germline V gene sequence: CDR1 KGHDR, CDR2 SFDVKD. The CDR3 extends over 16 amino acids. J was trimmed by 5 bases and V by 7 bases; bases with no gene match: 12. DNA of the CDR3: TGTGCCACCAGGGGAGCGGGGGCGGGAGCCCACAATGAGCAGTTCTTC. Translation: CATRGAGAGAHNEQFF.

At least ten counts were recorded for this clonotype. The chain couples TRBV7-2 to TRBJ2-7; no clear D gene. This CDR3 is built from 15 residues. Germline V gene lookup returns CDR1 SGHTA and CDR2 FQGNSA. V lost 5 bases, J lost 3 bases, and 17 bases lay in between. Written as DNA, the CDR3 is TGTGCCAGCAGCCCAGTTGGGGTCCCGTTCTACGAGCAGTACTTC. Its protein is CASSPVGVPFYEQYF.

This clonotype has at least ten counts. The V and J genes are TRBV5-1 and TRBJ2-2; the match to TRBD2 covers 7 bases. This CDR3 region has 12 residues. Germline CDR1 is SGHRS and CDR2 is YFSETQ. Losses at the gene ends were 10 bases for V and 7 bases for J; bases not matched to a gene: 7. CDR3 DNA sequence: TGCGCCGCACATTCGGGAGGCGGGGAGCTGTTTTTT. It codes for CAAHSGGGELFF.

This clonotype has a count of ten or more. The V gene is TRBV5-1, the J gene TRBJ2-1; weak D call: TRBD1 (6 bases). CDR3 length: 15 residues. Germline V gene lookup returns CDR1 SGHRS and CDR2 YFSETQ. Trimming shortened V by 4 bases and J by 2 bases, and 13 bases separated the two germline ends. CDR3 protein: CASSGTGTPYNEQFF. The CDR3, as DNA: TGCGCCAGCAGCGGAACCGGGACACCCTACAATGAGCAGTTCTTC.

The chain joins TRBV5-1 to TRBJ2-3; TRBD2 matches at 13 bases. This CDR3 has 17 amino acids. Unmatched junction bases numbered 8, after V lost 3 bases and J lost 4 bases. Germline lookup yields CDR1 SGHRS and CDR2 YFSETQ. As DNA, the CDR3 is TGCGCCAGCAGCTACCGACTAGCGGGAGGCCGGTCAGATACGCAGTATTTT. This gives the protein CASSYRLAGGRSDTQYF.

This clonotype appeared many times. This rearrangement joins TRBV20-1 to TRBJ2-1, with 8 bases that match TRBD1. The CDR3 sequence is 13 residues long. Germline trimming cut 6 bases from V and 5 bases from J; bases unmatched to any gene: 6. CDR1 DFQATT and CDR2 SNEGSKA come from the germline V gene (reference sequence). Written as DNA, the CDR3 is TGCAGTGCCCCCGGGACAGGTAACAATGAGCAGTTCTTC. Translating it yields CSAPGTGNNEQFF.

This clonotype was observed at least ten times. The genes are TRBV7-9 and TRBJ2-2; no firm D call. The CDR3 runs 12 residues. V lost 11 bases and J 6 bases, leaving 13 bases between the germline ends. Germline assignment: CDR1 SEHNR and CDR2 FQNEAQ (reference sequence). The CDR3 nucleotides are TGTGCCGGGTCTTCCTTTTCCGGGGAGCTGTTTTTT. As protein: CAGSSFSGELFF.

This clonotype was found many times. The V gene is TRBV6-1, the J gene TRBJ2-3; the D is unclear. The CDR3 length is 15 residues. Trimming pared 5 bases from V and 5 bases from J, leaving 17 bases between. Germline lookup yields CDR1 MNHNS and CDR2 SASEGT. The CDR3 is CASSPGSTGVDTQYF. In DNA, the CDR3 is TGTGCCAGCAGTCCCGGGTCGACGGGCGTAGATACGCAGTATTTT.

The sample holds many counts of this clonotype. The chain links TRBV29-1 to TRBJ1-2, with D possibly TRBD1 on 6 matching bases. V gave up 6 bases and J gave up 0 bases, with 14 bases separating them. The CDR3 extends over 14 amino acids. Germline CDR1 reads SQVTM; CDR2 reads ANQGSEA. The CDR3 loop is CSVGRGTANYGYTF. The CDR3 DNA follows: TGCAGCGTGGGCAGGGGAACGGCTAACTATGGCTACACCTTC.

The chain uses TRBV29-1 and TRBJ2-5, with D possibly being TRBD1 or TRBD2 (5 bases each). Trimming stripped 5 bases from V and 0 bases from J, with 16 bases between. The CDR3 extends over 15 amino acids. CDR1 is SQVTM and CDR2 is ANQGSEA in the germline V gene. The CDR3 protein is CSVLGAKRYQETQYF. The CDR3 coding sequence is TGCAGCGTTCTCGGGGCCAAGCGATACCAAGAGACCCAGTACTTC.

Regarding this clonotype: The conserved phenylalanine or tryptophan normally closing the CDR3 is absent here, so this likely arose from a read error. The chain recombines TRBV5-1 with TRBJ2-3, with 7 positions matching TRBD1. From germline, CDR1 is SGHRS and CDR2 YFSETQ. After removal of 1 base from V and 4 bases from J, the junction contained 0 bases not matched to a gene. The CDR3 is made up of 13 amino acids. For the CDR3, the DNA is TGCGCCAGCAGCTTGCAGGGGGCAGATACGCAGTATAAA. Its protein product is CASSLQGADTQYK.

This clonotype was observed a few times. The chain couples TRBV7-9 to TRBJ2-7, with TRBD2 matching 8 bases. This CDR3 contains 16 residues. J lost 7 bases, V lost 2 bases, and 13 bases had no gene match. Per germline, CDR1 SEHNR and CDR2 FQNEAQ (reference sequence). The CDR3 loop reads CASSLNRGREEGEQYV. The CDR3 DNA sequence: TGTGCCAGCAGCTTAAATCGTGGGCGGGAGGAAGGAGAGCAGTACGTC.

This clonotype has a handful of counts. This rearrangement joins TRBV6-4 to TRBJ1-2; TRBD1 might be the D (5 bases). With 4 bases removed from V and 2 bases from J, the gap between germline ends came to 8 bases. The germline CDR1 and CDR2 sequences are MRHNA and SNTAGT. The CDR3 runs 13 residues. The CDR3 protein is CASSVSGNYGYTF. For the CDR3, the DNA is TGTGCCAGCAGTGTCTCAGGGAACTATGGCTACACCTTC.

This clonotype was seen at least ten times. The chain links TRBV5-5 to TRBJ1-1; 9 positions agree with TRBD1. CDR1 and CDR2 from the germline V gene are SGHKS and YYEKEE (reference sequence). The CDR3 extends over 15 amino acids. Trimming removed 5 bases from V and 1 base from J; junction bases left unmatched: 6. CDR3 residues: CASSRTGASNTEAFF. For the CDR3, the DNA is TGTGCCAGCAGTCGGACAGGGGCGTCGAACACTGAAGCTTTCTTT.

This clonotype was found a few times. This rearrangement joins TRBV7-6 to TRBJ2-1; 14 positions agree with TRBD2. This CDR3 is built from 20 residues. Germline V gene data show CDR1 as SGHVS and CDR2 as FNYEAQ. V was clipped by 0 bases and J by 7 bases; unmatched bases: 14. CDR3 bases: TGTGCCAGCAGCTTAGCCCATCCGGGACTAGCGGGAGATTTACGGAATGAGCAGTTCTTC. Its protein product is CASSLAHPGLAGDLRNEQFF.

In its sample, this clonotype was seen many times. V gene TRBV20-1 combines with J gene TRBJ2-1, with TRBD2 matching 10 bases. The CDR3 loop spans 16 amino acids. Trimming removed 0 bases from V and 8 bases from J; junction bases left unmatched: 10. CDR1 is DFQATT and CDR2 is SNEGSKA in the germline V gene (reference sequence). The CDR3 region has the DNA TGCAGTGCTAGAGATCCTAGCGGGGGCATCGGCGATGAGCAGTTCTTC. Residues: CSARDPSGGIGDEQFF.